One sample yielded the 8 T cell receptor beta chains listed below, sequenced in a study of tumor-infiltrating lymphocytes in primary liver carcinoma. The authors made TCR beta cDNA from approximately 490 ng total RNA with a constant-region primer. It was through three nested multiplex PCR rounds of slightly modified ARM-PCR that TCR beta libraries arose. Each of the first two PCR rounds ran approximately 11 cycles with TRBV1-TRBV30 forward and C-beta reverse primers. MiXCR, applied by TCRdb to the multiplex PCR reads, yields one record per CDR3 protein. The sample holds roughly 330,000 distinct CDR3 sequences, almost 65% seen once. Researchers drew blood RNA from unsorted whole blood and extracted germline DNA as well. The source material was peripheral blood. All receptors derive from a man aged 35 to 55 with primary liver carcinoma and hepatitis B virus infection.

This clonotype was recorded a few times. The chain joins TRBV5-1 to TRBJ1-4; 9 bases are a match to TRBD1. Germline values: CDR1 SGHRS, CDR2 YFSETQ. This CDR3 has 15 amino acids. V was clipped by 4 bases and J by 6 bases; unmatched bases: 7. CDR3 region: CASSKYRDRDEKLFF. The DNA of the CDR3 is TGCGCCAGCAGCAAATACCGGGACAGGGATGAAAAACTGTTTTTT.

Worth noting for this clonotype: A clone one base away is much larger, so this may be a read error. This chain uses TRBV29-1 with TRBJ2-3, with TRBD2 matching over 10 bases. The CDR3 totals 14 residues. Germline CDR1 is SQVTM and CDR2 is ANQGSEA. The CDR3 DNA follows: TGCAGCGTCGGCCCTAGCGGGAGAGCAGATACGCCGTATTTT. Its translation is CSVGPSGRADTPYF.

This clonotype showed up many times. The rearrangement links TRBV12-3 or TRBV12-4 to TRBJ1-5, with no clear D. The V and J ends lost 7 bases and 1 base respectively, with 8 bases between them. The CDR3 contains 13 residues. The CDR3 region has the DNA TGTGCCAGCAAGGTGGGGAGCAATCAGCCCCAGCATTTT. Its protein product is CASKVGSNQPQHF.

The sample holds one count of this clonotype. Since a much larger clone is just one base distant, this may be a read error. J is TRBJ2-7 and V is TRBV10-3, with 9 bases aligning to TRBD1. In germline, CDR1 is ENHRY, CDR2 SYGVKD. CDR3 size: 13 residues. DNA for the CDR3: TGTACCATCACTCAGGACAGGGGATACGAGCAGTACTTC. It encodes CTITQDRGYEQYF.

A word on this clonotype: A much larger clone is a single base away; this may be a read error. J is TRBJ2-7 and V is TRBV4-1, with a tentative D call TRBD2 (5 bases). The germline CDR1 and CDR2 sequences are MGHRA and YSYEKL. The length of the CDR3 is 16 residues. Between the trimmed V and J ends, which lost 0 bases and 2 bases, there was a span of 14 bases. The CDR3 DNA is TGCGCCAGCAGCCAAGATTTCTCCGGGAATGCCTACGAGCAGTACTTC. This gives the protein CASSQDFSGNAYEQYF.

In the case of this clonotype: The junction departs from germline at one end; a sequencing error may be responsible. The genes are TRBV10-3 and TRBJ1-2, with D possibly TRBD1 on 5 matching bases. The CDR3 has 16 residues. CDR1 is ENHRY and CDR2 is SYGVKD in the germline V gene. This CDR3 reads CVISESIGTGAYGYTF. CDR3 nucleotide sequence: TGTGTCATCAGTGAGTCGATAGGGACGGGAGCCTATGGCTACACCTTC.

Regarding this clonotype: A junction boundary mismatches the germline segment, possibly from a read error. J is TRBJ2-1 and V is TRBV11-1; D ambiguous. The CDR3 has 14 residues. Germline V gene lookup returns CDR1 SGHAT and CDR2 FQDESV (reference sequence). In DNA form, the CDR3 reads TGTGTCAGCAGCCACAAGGGTCGGATCAATGAGCAGTTCTTC. Its protein product is CVSSHKGRINEQFF. Full variable domain (missing parts from reference TRBV11-1 and TRBJ2-1): EAEVAQSPRYKITEKSQAVAFWCDPISGHATLYWYRQILGQGPELLVQFQDESVVDDSQLPKDRFSAERLKGVDSTLKIQPAELGDSAMYLCVSSHKGRINEQFFGPGTRLTVL.

Note on this clonotype: One end of the junction is discordant with germline, which a read error may explain. V and J are TRBV7-9 and TRBJ2-1; TRBD2 matches at 9 bases. The CDR3 extends over 17 amino acids. The germline V gene encodes CDR1 SEHNR and CDR2 FQNEAQ (reference sequence). For the CDR3, the DNA is TGTGCCAGCAGCCCCCGACGGACCGCGGGAGGGGCGAATGAGCAGCTCTTC. Translated, it gives CASSPRRTAGGANEQLF.